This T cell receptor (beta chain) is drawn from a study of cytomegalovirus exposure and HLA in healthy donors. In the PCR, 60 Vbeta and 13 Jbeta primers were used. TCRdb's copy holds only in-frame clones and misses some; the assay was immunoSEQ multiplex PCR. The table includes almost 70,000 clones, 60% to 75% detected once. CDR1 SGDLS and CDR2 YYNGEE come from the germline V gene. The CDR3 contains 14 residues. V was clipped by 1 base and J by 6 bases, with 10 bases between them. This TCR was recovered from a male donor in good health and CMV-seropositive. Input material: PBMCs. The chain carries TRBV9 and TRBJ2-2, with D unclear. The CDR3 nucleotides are TGTGCCAGCAGCGTAACCCCTAACGCCGGGGAGCTGTTTTTT. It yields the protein CASSVTPNAGELFF.